This T cell receptor beta chain emerged from a study of immune evolution from preneoplasia to lung adenocarcinoma. Profiling relied on immunoSEQ multiplex PCR, and the TCRdb table lists in-frame clones only, not all of them. The sample has about 3,200 clones; over 60% are singletons. Each case's diagnosis was confirmed by two pathologists on H&E. V lost 7 bases, J lost 5 bases, and 11 bases lay in between. Per germline, CDR1 LNHDA and CDR2 SQIVND (reference sequence). The CDR3 is 13 residues long. The sample was FFPE adjacent normal lung tissue. The origin of this receptor is an older donor with lung adenocarcinoma. The chain couples TRBV19 to TRBJ1-4, with D hard to call. CDR3 nucleotide sequence: TGTGCCAGTAACACCCCCGGGAATGAAAAACTGTTTTTT. Amino acid sequence: CASNTPGNEKLFF.